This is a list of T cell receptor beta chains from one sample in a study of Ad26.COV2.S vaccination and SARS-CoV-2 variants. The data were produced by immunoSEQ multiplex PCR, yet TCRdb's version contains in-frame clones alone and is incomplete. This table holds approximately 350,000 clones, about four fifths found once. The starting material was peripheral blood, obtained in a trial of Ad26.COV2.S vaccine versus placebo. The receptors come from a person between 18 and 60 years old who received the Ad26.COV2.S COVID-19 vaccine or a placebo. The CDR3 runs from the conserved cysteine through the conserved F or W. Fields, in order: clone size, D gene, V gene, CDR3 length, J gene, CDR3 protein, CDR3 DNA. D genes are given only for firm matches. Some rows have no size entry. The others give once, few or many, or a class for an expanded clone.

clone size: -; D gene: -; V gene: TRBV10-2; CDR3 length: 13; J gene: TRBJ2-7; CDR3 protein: CASSEGMWYEQYF; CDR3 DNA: TGCGCCAGCAGTGAGGGGATGTGGTACGAGCAGTACTTC
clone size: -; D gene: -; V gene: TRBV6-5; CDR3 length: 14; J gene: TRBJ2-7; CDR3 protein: CASSPGHYSYEQYF; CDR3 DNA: TGTGCCAGCAGTCCGGGACACTACTCCTACGAGCAGTACTTC
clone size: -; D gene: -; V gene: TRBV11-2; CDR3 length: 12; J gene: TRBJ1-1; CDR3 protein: CADTGWNTEAFF; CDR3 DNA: TGTGCCGACACAGGGTGGAACACTGAAGCTTTCTTT
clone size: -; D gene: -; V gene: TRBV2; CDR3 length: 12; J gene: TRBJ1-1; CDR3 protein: CASSAIGKGFVF; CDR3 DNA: TGTGCCAGCAGCGCGATCGGAAAGGGCTTCGTCTTT
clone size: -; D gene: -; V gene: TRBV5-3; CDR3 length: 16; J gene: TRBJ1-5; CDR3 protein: CARSLVLAHPKKPQHF; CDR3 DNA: TGTGCCAGAAGCTTGGTTCTGGCGCACCCGAAAAAGCCCCAGCATTTT
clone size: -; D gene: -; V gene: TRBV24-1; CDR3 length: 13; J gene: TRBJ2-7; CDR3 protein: CATPGQTTYEQYF; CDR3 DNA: TGTGCCACCCCAGGACAGACGACCTACGAGCAGTACTTC
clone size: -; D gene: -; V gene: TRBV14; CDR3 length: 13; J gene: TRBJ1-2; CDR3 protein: CASSQWTVYGYTF; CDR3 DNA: TGTGCCAGCAGCCAATGGACGGTCTATGGCTACACCTTC
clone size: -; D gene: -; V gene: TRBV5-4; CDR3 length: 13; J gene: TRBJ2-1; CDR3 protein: CASSLAGASEQFF; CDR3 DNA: TGTGCCAGCAGCTTGGCTGGGGCGTCTGAGCAGTTCTTC
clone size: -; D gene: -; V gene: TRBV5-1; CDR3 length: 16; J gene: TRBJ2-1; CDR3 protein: CASSLALASANNEQFF; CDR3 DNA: TGCGCCAGCAGCTTGGCCCTGGCTAGCGCGAACAATGAGCAGTTCTTC
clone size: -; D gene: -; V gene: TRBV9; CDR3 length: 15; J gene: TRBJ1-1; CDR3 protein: CASSLQGQSRAEAFF; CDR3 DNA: TGTGCCAGCAGCCTCCAGGGGCAGTCTCGCGCTGAAGCTTTCTTT
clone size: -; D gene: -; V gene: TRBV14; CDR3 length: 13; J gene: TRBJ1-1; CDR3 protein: CASSRGRLTEAFF; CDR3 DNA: TGTGCCAGCAGCCGAGGAAGGCTAACTGAAGCTTTCTTT
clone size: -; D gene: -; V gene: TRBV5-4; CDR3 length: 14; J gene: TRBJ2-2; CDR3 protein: CASSPTGATGELFF; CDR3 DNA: TGTGCCAGCAGCCCCACAGGAGCCACCGGGGAGCTGTTTTTT
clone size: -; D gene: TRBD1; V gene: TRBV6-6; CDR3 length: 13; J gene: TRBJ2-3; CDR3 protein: CASDREYTDTQYF; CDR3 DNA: TGTGCCAGCGACAGGGAGTACACAGATACGCAGTATTTT
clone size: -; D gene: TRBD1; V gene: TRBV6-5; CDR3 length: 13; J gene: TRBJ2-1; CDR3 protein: CASNQGAYNEQFF; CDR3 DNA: TGTGCCAGCAACCAGGGGGCCTACAATGAGCAGTTCTTC
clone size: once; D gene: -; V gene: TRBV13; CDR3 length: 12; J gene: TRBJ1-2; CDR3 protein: CASLRGAEGYTF; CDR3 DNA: TGTGCCAGCCTGCGGGGGGCGGAAGGCTACACCTTC
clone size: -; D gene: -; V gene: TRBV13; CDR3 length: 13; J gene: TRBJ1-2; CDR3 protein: CASSLRQVEGYTF; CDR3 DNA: TGTGCCAGCAGCTTAAGGCAGGTGGAGGGCTACACCTTC
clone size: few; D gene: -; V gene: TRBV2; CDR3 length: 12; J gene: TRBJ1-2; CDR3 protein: CASRSDEVGYTF; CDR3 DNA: TGTGCCAGCAGGTCTGACGAGGTTGGCTACACCTTC
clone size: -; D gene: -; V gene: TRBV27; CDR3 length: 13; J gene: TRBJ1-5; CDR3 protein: CASRGFSNQPQHF; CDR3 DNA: TGTGCCAGCAGAGGTTTTAGCAATCAGCCCCAGCATTTT
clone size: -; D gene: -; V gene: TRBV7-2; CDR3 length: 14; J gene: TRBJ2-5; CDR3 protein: CASSSRLSAETQYF; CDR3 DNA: TGTGCCAGCAGCTCCAGACTGAGTGCGGAGACCCAGTACTTC
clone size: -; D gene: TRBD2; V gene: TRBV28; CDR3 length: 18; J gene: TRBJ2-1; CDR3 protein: CASSSGTSGSGAGNEQFF; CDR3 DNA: TGTGCCAGCAGCTCGGGGACTAGCGGGAGTGGGGCGGGCAATGAGCAGTTCTTC
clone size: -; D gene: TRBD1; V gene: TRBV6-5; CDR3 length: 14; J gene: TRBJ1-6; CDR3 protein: CASSFTGGNSPLHF; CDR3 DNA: TGTGCCAGCAGTTTCACAGGGGGCAATTCACCCCTCCACTTT
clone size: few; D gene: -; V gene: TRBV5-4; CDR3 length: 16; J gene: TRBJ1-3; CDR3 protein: CASSLSGGFSGNTIYF; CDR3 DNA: TGTGCCAGCAGCTTAAGCGGCGGATTCTCTGGAAACACCATATATTTT
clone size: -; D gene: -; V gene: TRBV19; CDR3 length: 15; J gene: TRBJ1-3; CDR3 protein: CASKAGGRPGDTIYF; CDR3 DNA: TGTGCCAGTAAGGCGGGGGGCCGACCCGGGGACACCATATATTTT
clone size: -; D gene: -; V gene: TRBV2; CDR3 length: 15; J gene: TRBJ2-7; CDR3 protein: CASSSSWDRNYEQYF; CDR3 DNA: TGTGCCAGCAGTAGCAGTTGGGACCGTAACTACGAGCAGTACTTC
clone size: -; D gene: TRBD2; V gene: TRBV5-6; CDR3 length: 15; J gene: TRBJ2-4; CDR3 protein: CASSFPRGVQNIQYF; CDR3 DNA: TGTGCCAGCAGCTTTCCCCGGGGGGTCCAAAACATTCAGTACTTC
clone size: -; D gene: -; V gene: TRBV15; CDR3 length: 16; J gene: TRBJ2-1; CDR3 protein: CATSRPLAFDGNEQFF; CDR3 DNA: TGTGCCACCAGCAGACCTCTAGCGTTTGATGGCAATGAGCAGTTCTTC
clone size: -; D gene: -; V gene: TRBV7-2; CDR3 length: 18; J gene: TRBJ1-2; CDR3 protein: CASSPRGLTGRSSYGYTF; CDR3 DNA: TGTGCCAGCAGCCCCCGTGGCCTTACAGGGCGGTCGAGCTATGGCTACACCTTC
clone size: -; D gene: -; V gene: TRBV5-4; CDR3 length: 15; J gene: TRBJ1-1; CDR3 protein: CASSLDRVVGTEAFF; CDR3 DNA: TGTGCCAGCAGCTTGGATCGGGTTGTGGGCACTGAAGCTTTCTTT
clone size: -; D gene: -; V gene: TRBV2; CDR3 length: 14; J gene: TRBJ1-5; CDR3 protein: CASSGASFNQPQHF; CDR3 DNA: TGTGCCAGCAGTGGGGCCAGCTTCAATCAGCCCCAGCATTTT
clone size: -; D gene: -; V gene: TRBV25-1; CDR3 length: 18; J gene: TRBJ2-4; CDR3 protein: CASSEGGGRHLAKNIQYF; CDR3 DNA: TGTGCCAGCAGTGAAGGGGGCGGGCGGCACCTAGCCAAAAACATTCAGTACTTC
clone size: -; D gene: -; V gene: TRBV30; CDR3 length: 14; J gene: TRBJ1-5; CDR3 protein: CAWSVLRGSQPQHF; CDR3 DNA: TGTGCCTGGAGTGTACTAAGGGGTTCTCAGCCCCAGCATTTT
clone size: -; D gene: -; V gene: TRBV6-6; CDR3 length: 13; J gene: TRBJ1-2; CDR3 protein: CASREGQGNGYTF; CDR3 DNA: TGTGCCAGCAGGGAAGGGCAGGGAAATGGCTACACCTTC
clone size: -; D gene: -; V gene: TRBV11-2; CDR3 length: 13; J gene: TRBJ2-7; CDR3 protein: CASSLDSLPTHLF; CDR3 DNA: TGTGCCAGCAGCTTAGATTCCCTCCCCACCCACCTCTTC
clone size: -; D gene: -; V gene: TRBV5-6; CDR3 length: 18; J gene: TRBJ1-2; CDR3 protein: CASSLRGGQGHSNYGYTF; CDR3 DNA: TGTGCCAGCAGCCTTAGAGGGGGTCAGGGACACTCCAACTATGGCTACACCTTC
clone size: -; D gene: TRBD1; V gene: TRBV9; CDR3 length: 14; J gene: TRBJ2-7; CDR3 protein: CASSVEGGRDEQYF; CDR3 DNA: TGTGCCAGCAGCGTAGAAGGGGGCAGGGACGAGCAGTACTTC
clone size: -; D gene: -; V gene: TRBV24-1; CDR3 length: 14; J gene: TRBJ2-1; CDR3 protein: CATSALDRNNEQFF; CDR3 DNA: TGTGCCACCAGTGCTCTCGACAGAAACAATGAGCAGTTCTTC
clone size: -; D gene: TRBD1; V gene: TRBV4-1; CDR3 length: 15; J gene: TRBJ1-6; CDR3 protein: CASSQDRVKGSPLHF; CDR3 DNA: TGCGCCAGCAGCCAGGACAGGGTCAAAGGTTCACCCCTCCACTTT
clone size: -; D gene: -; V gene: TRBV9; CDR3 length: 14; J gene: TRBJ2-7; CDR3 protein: CASSVFNSGYEQYF; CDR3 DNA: TGTGCCAGCAGCGTCTTCAACTCAGGCTACGAGCAGTACTTC
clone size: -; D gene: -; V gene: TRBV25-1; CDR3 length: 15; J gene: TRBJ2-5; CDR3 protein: CASSEFGGGAETQYF; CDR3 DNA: TGTGCCAGCAGTGAATTCGGCGGGGGCGCAGAGACCCAGTACTTC
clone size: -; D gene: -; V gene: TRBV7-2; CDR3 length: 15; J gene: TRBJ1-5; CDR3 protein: CASSQQWGVNQPQHF; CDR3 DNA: TGTGCCAGCAGCCAACAGTGGGGGGTCAATCAGCCCCAGCATTTT
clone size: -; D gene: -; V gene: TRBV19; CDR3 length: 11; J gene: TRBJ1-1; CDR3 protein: CASSMYQGAFF; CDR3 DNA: TGTGCCAGTAGTATGTATCAGGGGGCTTTCTTT
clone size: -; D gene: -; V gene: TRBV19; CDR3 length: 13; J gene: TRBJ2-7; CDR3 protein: CASSIQGSNEQYF; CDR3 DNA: TGTGCCAGTAGTATCCAGGGTTCAAACGAGCAGTACTTC
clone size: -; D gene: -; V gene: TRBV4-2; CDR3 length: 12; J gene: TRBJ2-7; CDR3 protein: CASSQGPYEQYF; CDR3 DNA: TGTGCCAGCAGCCAAGGCCCGTACGAGCAGTACTTC
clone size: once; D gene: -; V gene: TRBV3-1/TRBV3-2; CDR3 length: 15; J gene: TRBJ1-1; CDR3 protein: CASSLGVGRNTEAFF; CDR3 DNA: TGTGCCAGCAGCCTAGGGGTGGGCAGAAACACTGAAGCTTTCTTT
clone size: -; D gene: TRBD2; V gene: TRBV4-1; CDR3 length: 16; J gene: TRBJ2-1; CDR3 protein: CASSQDTSGRFYEQFF; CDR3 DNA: TGCGCCAGCAGCCAAGACACTAGCGGGAGATTCTATGAGCAGTTCTTC
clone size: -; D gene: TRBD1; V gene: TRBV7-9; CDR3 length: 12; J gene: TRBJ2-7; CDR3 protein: CASSFTGGEQYF; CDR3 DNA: TGTGCCAGCAGCTTCACAGGGGGCGAGCAGTACTTC
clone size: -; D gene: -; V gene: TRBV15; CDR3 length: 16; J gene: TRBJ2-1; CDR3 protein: CATSTRQLNSYNEQFF; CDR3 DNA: TGTGCCACCAGTACCAGACAGTTAAACTCCTACAATGAGCAGTTCTTC